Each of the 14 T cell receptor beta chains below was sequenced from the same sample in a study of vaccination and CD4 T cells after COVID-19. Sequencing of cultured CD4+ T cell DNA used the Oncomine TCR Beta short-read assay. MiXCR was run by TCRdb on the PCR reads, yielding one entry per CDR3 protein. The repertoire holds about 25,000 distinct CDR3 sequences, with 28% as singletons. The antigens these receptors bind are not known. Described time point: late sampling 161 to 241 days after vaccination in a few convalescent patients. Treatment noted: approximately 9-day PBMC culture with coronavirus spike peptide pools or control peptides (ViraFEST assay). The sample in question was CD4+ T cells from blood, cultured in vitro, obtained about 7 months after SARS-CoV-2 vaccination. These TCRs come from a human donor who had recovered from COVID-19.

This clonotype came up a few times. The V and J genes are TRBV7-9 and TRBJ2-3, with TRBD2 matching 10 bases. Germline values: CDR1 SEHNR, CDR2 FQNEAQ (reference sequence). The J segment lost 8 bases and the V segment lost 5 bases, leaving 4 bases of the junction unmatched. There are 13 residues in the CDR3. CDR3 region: CASSQGLASTQYF. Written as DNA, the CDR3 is TGTGCCAGCAGCCAGGGACTAGCGAGTACGCAGTATTTT.

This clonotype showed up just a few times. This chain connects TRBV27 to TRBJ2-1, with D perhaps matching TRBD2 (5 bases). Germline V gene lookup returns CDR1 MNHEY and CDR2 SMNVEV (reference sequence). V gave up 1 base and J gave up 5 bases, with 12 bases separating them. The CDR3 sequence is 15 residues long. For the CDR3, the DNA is TGTGCCAGCAGTTTATGGACGGGGAGACACAATGAGCAGTTCTTC. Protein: CASSLWTGRHNEQFF.

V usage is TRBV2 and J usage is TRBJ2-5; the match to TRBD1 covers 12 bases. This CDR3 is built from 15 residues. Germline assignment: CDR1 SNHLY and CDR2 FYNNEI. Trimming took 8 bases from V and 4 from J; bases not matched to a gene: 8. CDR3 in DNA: TGTGCCAGCTTGGGACAGGGGGCAAGAATAGAGACCCAGTACTTC. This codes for CASLGQGARIETQYF.

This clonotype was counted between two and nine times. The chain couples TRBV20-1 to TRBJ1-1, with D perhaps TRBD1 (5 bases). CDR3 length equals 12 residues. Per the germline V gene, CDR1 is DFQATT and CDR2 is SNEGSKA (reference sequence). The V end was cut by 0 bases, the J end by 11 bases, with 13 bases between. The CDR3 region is CSARDPQGGAFF. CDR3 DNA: TGCAGTGCTAGAGATCCCCAGGGAGGCGCTTTCTTT.

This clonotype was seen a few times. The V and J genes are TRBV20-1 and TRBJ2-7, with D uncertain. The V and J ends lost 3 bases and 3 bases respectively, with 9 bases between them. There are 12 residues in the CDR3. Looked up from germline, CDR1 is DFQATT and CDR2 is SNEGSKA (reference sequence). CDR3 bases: TGCAGTGCTAGTGCAGCTTACTACGAGCAGTACTTC. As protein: CSASAAYYEQYF.

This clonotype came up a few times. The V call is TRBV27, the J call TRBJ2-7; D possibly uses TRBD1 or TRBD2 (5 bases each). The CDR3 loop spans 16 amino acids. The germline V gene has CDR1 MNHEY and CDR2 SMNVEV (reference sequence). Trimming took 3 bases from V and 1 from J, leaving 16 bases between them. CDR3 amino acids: CASSFQLGRESYEQYF. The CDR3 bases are TGTGCCAGCAGTTTCCAACTGGGCAGGGAGTCCTACGAGCAGTACTTC.

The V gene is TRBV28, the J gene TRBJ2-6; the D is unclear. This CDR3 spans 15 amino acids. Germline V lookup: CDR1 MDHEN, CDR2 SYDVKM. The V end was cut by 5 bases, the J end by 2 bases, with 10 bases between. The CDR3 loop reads CASSPQATGANVLTF. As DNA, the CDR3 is TGTGCCAGCAGTCCCCAGGCGACTGGGGCCAACGTCCTGACTTTC.

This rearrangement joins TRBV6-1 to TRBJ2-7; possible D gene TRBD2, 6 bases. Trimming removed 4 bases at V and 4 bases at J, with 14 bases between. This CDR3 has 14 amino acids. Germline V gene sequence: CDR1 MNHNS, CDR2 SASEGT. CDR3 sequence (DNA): TGTGCCAGCAGTGGATACGGGAGTTATTACGAGCAGTACTTC. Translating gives CASSGYGSYYEQYF.

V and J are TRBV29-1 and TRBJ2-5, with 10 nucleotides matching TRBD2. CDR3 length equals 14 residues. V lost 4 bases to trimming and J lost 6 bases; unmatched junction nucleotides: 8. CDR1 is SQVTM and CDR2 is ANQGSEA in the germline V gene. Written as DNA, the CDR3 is TGCAGCGTTGTGGGGGGACTAGCGACGAAGACCCAGTACTTC. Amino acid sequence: CSVVGGLATKTQYF.

Written as DNA, the CDR3 is TGTGCCAGCAGTTTAGAACCCTCAGTGAGGACCCAGTACTTC. Translation: CASSLEPSVRTQYF. The chain carries TRBV28 and TRBJ2-5; D gene uncertain. CDR1 is MDHEN, CDR2 SYDVKM, per germline. The ends were cut back, 2 bases at V and 7 bases at J, with 14 bases in the middle. This CDR3 comprises 14 residues.

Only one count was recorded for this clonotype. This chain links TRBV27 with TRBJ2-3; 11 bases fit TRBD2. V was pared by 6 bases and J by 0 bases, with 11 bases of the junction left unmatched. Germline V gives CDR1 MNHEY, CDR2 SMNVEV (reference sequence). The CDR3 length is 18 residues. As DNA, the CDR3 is TGTGCCAGCAGACCCGCCCGGACTAGCGGGTTTAGCACAGATACGCAGTATTTT. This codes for CASRPARTSGFSTDTQYF.

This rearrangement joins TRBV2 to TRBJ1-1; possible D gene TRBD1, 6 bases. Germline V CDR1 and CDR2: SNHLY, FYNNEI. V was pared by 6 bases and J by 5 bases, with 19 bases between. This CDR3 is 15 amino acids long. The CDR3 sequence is CASSISRDIKTEAFF. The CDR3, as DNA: TGTGCCAGCAGCATCTCCAGGGACATTAAGACTGAAGCTTTCTTT.

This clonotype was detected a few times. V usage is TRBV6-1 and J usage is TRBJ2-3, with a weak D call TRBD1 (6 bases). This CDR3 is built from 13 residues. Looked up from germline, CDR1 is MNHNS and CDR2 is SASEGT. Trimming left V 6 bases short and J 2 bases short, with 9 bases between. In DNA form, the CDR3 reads TGTGCCAGCAGAGGACAGATCACAGATACGCAGTATTTT. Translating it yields CASRGQITDTQYF.

CDR3: CASSQDLAGAGDTQYF. The CDR3 DNA reads as TGTGCCAGCAGCCAAGATCTCGCGGGAGCGGGAGATACGCAGTATTTT. J is TRBJ2-3 and V is TRBV4-2, with TRBD2 matching over 7 bases. CDR3 length: 16 residues. Germline V CDR1 and CDR2: LGHNA, YNFKEQ. V was pared by 0 bases and J by 5 bases, with 8 bases of the junction left unmatched.